Detailed here is one TCR beta chain. Its antigen is still unknown. These data come from a study of blood T cells in healthy people across ages. Looking at the study overall: Template switching captured about one barcoded beta molecule per two T cells. Overall study findings and caveats: Naive and antigen-experienced cells could not be conclusively compared, given unsorted PBMCs.

V was clipped by 2 bases and J by 3 bases, with 7 bases between them. CDR1 and CDR2 from the germline V gene are MDHEN and SYDVKM. The CDR3 has 14 amino acids. A second PCR of 7 to 11 cycles used a sample-barcoded 5' primer and a J-beta primer mix. Each cDNA molecule, via a template-switch adaptor with 12 random nucleotides, was tagged. Sequencing of every sample gave 3 million or more CDR3-containing paired-end reads. TCRdb ran MiXCR on the 5' RACE reads and lists one entry per CDR3 protein. The table shows roughly 680,000 distinct CDR3 sequences, with around 52% occurring only once. Sequencing was carried out using blood. The chain couples TRBV28 to TRBJ1-4, with unresolved D. This sequence originates from a woman of 80 years or more in good health. The CDR3 DNA reads as TGTGCCAGCAGTTTAGAGAGTCCTAATGAAAAACTGTTTTTT. Translated, it gives CASSLESPNEKLFF.